The 14 T cell receptor beta chains below come from one sample, sequenced in a study of T cells after yellow fever vaccination. One entry per CDR3 protein, called by TCRdb with MiXCR from the 5' RACE reads. The sample holds about 340,000 distinct CDR3 sequences; almost 4% are singletons and the top ten take 20% to 25%. The sample was PBMCs, taken 5 days after the yellow fever booster vaccination. The receptors originated from a man aged 18 to 30 who received the YFV17D yellow fever vaccine.

This chain links TRBV4-1 with TRBJ1-5; tentative D call: TRBD1 (5 bases). Trimming shortened V by 4 bases and J by 2 bases, and 12 bases separated the two germline ends. Germline values: CDR1 MGHRA, CDR2 YSYEKL. The CDR3 sequence is 15 residues long. CDR3 amino acids: CASSRRWGGNQPQHF. For the CDR3, the DNA is TGCGCCAGCAGCCGCCGCTGGGGGGGCAATCAGCCCCAGCATTTT.

The sample holds many counts of this clonotype. The chain links TRBV5-1 to TRBJ2-3, with a tentative D call TRBD1 (6 bases). The germline V gene has CDR1 SGHRS and CDR2 YFSETQ. V shed 5 bases and J shed 2 bases, with 9 bases lying between them. The length of the CDR3 is 13 residues. The CDR3 DNA follows: TGCGCCAGCAGAGGACAGACCACAGATACGCAGTATTTT. Its translation is CASRGQTTDTQYF.

The V gene is TRBV20-1, the J gene TRBJ2-7; 7 bases are shared with TRBD1. The CDR3 loop spans 14 amino acids. The germline V gene encodes CDR1 DFQATT and CDR2 SNEGSKA (reference sequence). J lost 4 bases, V lost 3 bases, and 9 bases had no gene match. CDR3 sequence: CSASPPQGSYEQYF. As DNA, the CDR3 is TGCAGTGCTAGCCCTCCACAGGGGAGTTACGAGCAGTACTTC.

The rearrangement joins TRBV5-6 to TRBJ1-1; D gene uncertain. The V end lost 3 bases, the J end lost 7 bases, and 10 bases lay between the germline ends. The CDR3 sequence is 12 residues long. Germline V gives CDR1 SGHDT, CDR2 YYEEEE. The CDR3 DNA sequence: TGTGCCAGCAGCTGGGCAGTTGGTGAAGCTTTCTTT. This gives the protein CASSWAVGEAFF.

The chain couples TRBV4-1 to TRBJ1-4; D is ambiguous. V lost 4 bases, J lost 3 bases, and 15 bases lay in between. Germline V CDR1 and CDR2: MGHRA, YSYEKL. CDR3 length equals 16 residues. The CDR3 sequence is CASSPQRSGPNEKLFF. In nucleotides, the CDR3 is TGCGCCAGCAGCCCGCAAAGATCAGGACCTAATGAAAAACTGTTTTTT.

This rearrangement joins TRBV7-2 to TRBJ2-4; D possibly matches TRBD1 or TRBD2 (6 bases each). Trimming pared 1 base from V and 3 bases from J, leaving 13 bases between. This CDR3 region has 16 residues. Germline CDR1 is SGHTA and CDR2 is FQGNSA. CDR3 loop: CASSLVGGVGKNIQYF. CDR3 nucleotide sequence: TGTGCCAGCAGCTTAGTCGGGGGCGTCGGCAAAAACATTCAGTACTTC. Full variable domain (missing parts from reference TRBV7-2 and TRBJ2-4): GAGVSQSPSNKVTEKGKDVELRCDPISGHTALYWYRQSLGQGLEFLIYFQGNSAPDKSGLPSDRFSAERTGGSVSTLTIQRTQQEDSAVYLCASSLVGGVGKNIQYFGAGTRLSVL.

The table lists this clonotype with many counts. This chain joins TRBV5-1 and TRBJ2-1; possible D gene TRBD2, 5 bases. V was trimmed by 4 bases and J by 4 bases, leaving 15 bases between them. Germline lookup yields CDR1 SGHRS and CDR2 YFSETQ. The CDR3 loop spans 15 amino acids. This chain's CDR3 is CASSPSPEEYNEQFF. CDR3 nucleotides: TGCGCCAGCAGCCCTAGCCCAGAAGAATACAATGAGCAGTTCTTC.

The sample holds many counts of this clonotype. This chain uses TRBV12-3 or TRBV12-4 with TRBJ1-2, with D maybe TRBD1 (6 bases). V dropped 3 bases and J dropped 4 bases, with 15 bases sitting between them. The CDR3 covers 15 residues. CDR3 coding DNA: TGTGCCAGCAGTTTTCGGGCAGGGGCCTCCTATGGCTACACCTTC. Its protein is CASSFRAGASYGYTF.

This clonotype has just a few counts. This CDR3 is CSVEPGGTEAFF. The CDR3 coding sequence is TGCAGCGTTGAGCCGGGGGGGACTGAAGCTTTCTTT. The V call is TRBV29-1, the J call TRBJ1-1, with a weak D call TRBD1 (5 bases). This CDR3 is built from 12 residues. Germline V lookup: CDR1 SQVTM, CDR2 ANQGSEA. V gave up 3 bases and J gave up 5 bases, with 10 bases separating them.

The chain uses TRBV7-2 and TRBJ2-1; no firm D call. This CDR3 is built from 11 residues. Per germline, CDR1 SGHTA and CDR2 FQGNSA. V lost 4 bases to trimming and J lost 10 bases, with 8 bases between them. CDR3 DNA: TGTGCCAGCAGCTCCGGTCCAGAGCAGTTCTTC. Its protein is CASSSGPEQFF.

The chain employs TRBV28 and TRBJ2-5; D may be TRBD1 (7 bases). The CDR3 covers 15 residues. CDR1 and CDR2 from the germline V gene are MDHEN and SYDVKM. Trimming took 4 bases from V and 0 from J, leaving 12 bases between them. The CDR3 spells CASSSRGRYQETQYF. The DNA for the CDR3 is TGTGCCAGCAGTTCCAGGGGGAGGTACCAAGAGACCCAGTACTTC.

V usage is TRBV6-5 and J usage is TRBJ2-7, with 8 bases that match TRBD1. Germline V lookup: CDR1 MNHEY, CDR2 SVGAGI. The CDR3 consists of 15 residues. The V segment lost 4 bases and the J segment 1 base; nucleotides outside the gene matches: 6. The CDR3 is CASSSRQGTSYEQYF. The CDR3 DNA follows: TGTGCCAGCAGTTCCAGACAGGGGACTTCCTACGAGCAGTACTTC.

The chain is built from TRBV4-3 and TRBJ1-3; D gene uncertain. Per the germline V gene, CDR1 is LGHNA and CDR2 is YSLEER. The ends were cut back, 0 bases at V and 4 bases at J, with 7 bases in the middle. The CDR3 loop spans 14 amino acids. The CDR3 DNA reads as TGCGCCAGCAGCCAAGAGGGGTACGGAAACACCATATATTTT. It is translated as CASSQEGYGNTIYF.

This clonotype was counted between two and nine times. The chain couples TRBV12-3 or TRBV12-4 to TRBJ1-1; D might be TRBD1 (5 bases). The germline V and J ends were trimmed by 6 bases and 0 bases, with 14 bases remaining between them. This CDR3 is 15 amino acids long. The CDR3 spells CASSTKTELNTEAFF. In DNA form, the CDR3 reads TGTGCCAGCAGCACAAAGACAGAATTGAACACTGAAGCTTTCTTT.